These 13 T cell receptor beta chains came from one sample sequenced in a study of beta chain features in type 1 diabetes. The study reverse transcribed the entire isolated RNA, so it sequenced expressed TCRB transcripts. Assay: immunoSEQ multiplex PCR; the TCRdb copy retains only in-frame clones and omits some. Of about 900,000 clones listed, around a sixth were seen once; the top ten hold about 0.02%. The source material was naive CD4+ T cells from blood. The receptors derive from a young woman in good health.

The rearrangement joins TRBV7-2 to TRBJ2-1, with a possible D match to TRBD1 (5 bases). CDR1 is SGHTA and CDR2 is FQGNSA in the germline V gene. The ends were cut back, 3 bases at V and 4 bases at J, with 16 bases in the middle. This CDR3 is built from 16 residues. This CDR3 reads CASSFQDIPAYNEQFF. The CDR3 DNA is TGTGCCAGCAGCTTTCAGGACATCCCCGCTTACAATGAGCAGTTCTTC. Combining the CDR3 with reference TRBV7-2 and TRBJ2-1 gives the whole variable domain GAGVSQSPSNKVTEKGKDVELRCDPISGHTALYWYRQSLGQGLEFLIYFQGNSAPDKSGLPSDRFSAERTGGSVSTLTIQRTQQEDSAVYLCASSFQDIPAYNEQFFGPGTRLTVL.

In its sample, this clone was seen a few times. The rearrangement links TRBV28 to TRBJ2-3; D ambiguous. The CDR3 has 12 residues. The V gene's germline CDR1 is MDHEN and CDR2 SYDVKM. Trimming cost V 9 bases and J 3 bases, with 10 bases left between them. The CDR3 reads CASSRQTDTQYF. CDR3 DNA sequence: TGTGCCAGTAGCCGCCAAACAGATACGCAGTATTTT.

The chain recombines TRBV6-5 with TRBJ2-1; no definite D call. V was cut by 2 bases and J by 7 bases, with 15 bases left in between. CDR3 size: 15 residues. The germline V gene encodes CDR1 MNHEY and CDR2 SVGAGI. CDR3 loop: CASSYRSFVMNEQFF. DNA for the CDR3: TGTGCCAGCAGTTACCGGTCCTTTGTAATGAATGAGCAGTTCTTC.

This chain joins TRBV7-2 and TRBJ1-2; D is unresolved. Trimming stripped 5 bases from V and 2 bases from J, with 9 bases between. This CDR3 comprises 13 residues. Germline CDR1 is SGHTA and CDR2 is FQGNSA. The CDR3 DNA sequence: TGTGCCAGCAGCACCCAACAGAACTATGGCTACACCTTC. Translation gives CASSTQQNYGYTF.

A few counts support this clone. The V and J genes are TRBV7-6 and TRBJ2-7; possible D gene TRBD1, 6 bases. The CDR3 runs 14 residues. Germline V gene lookup returns CDR1 SGHVS and CDR2 FNYEAQ. V was pared by 5 bases and J by 1 base, with 12 bases between. The CDR3 coding sequence is TGTGCCAGCAGCCGGGACCAGGGGTCCTACGAGCAGTACTTC. This gives the protein CASSRDQGSYEQYF.

This clone was counted between two and nine times. V is TRBV28 and J is TRBJ2-7; 11 bases agree with TRBD2. CDR1 and CDR2 from the germline V gene are MDHEN and SYDVKM. After removal of 2 bases from V and 2 bases from J, the junction contained 5 bases not matched to a gene. This CDR3 region has 16 residues. This CDR3 is CASSLPGTSGTYEQYF. Written as DNA, the CDR3 is TGTGCCAGCAGTTTACCCGGGACTAGCGGAACCTACGAGCAGTACTTC. The variable domain in full, completed from reference TRBV28 and TRBJ2-7, reads DVKVTQSSRYLVKRTGEKVFLECVQDMDHENMFWYRQDPGLGLRLIYFSYDVKMKEKGDIPEGYSVSREKKERFSLILESASTNQTSMYLCASSLPGTSGTYEQYFGPGTRLTVT.

The chain joins TRBV19 to TRBJ1-1, with D perhaps TRBD1 (5 bases). The CDR3 contains 14 residues. V was cut by 7 bases and J by 4 bases, with 16 bases left in between. Germline-derived CDR1 and CDR2 are LNHDA and SQIVND (reference sequence). The CDR3 region is CASKISRDSTEAFF. The CDR3 nucleotides are TGTGCCAGTAAGATCTCCAGGGATAGCACTGAAGCTTTCTTT. Full variable domain (remainder filled in from reference TRBV19 and TRBJ1-1): DGGITQSPKYLFRKEGQNVTLSCEQNLNHDAMYWYRQDPGQGLRLIYYSQIVNDFQKGDIAEGYSVSREKKESFPLTVTSAQKNPTAFYLCASKISRDSTEAFFGQGTRLTVV.

This sequence joins TRBV15 and TRBJ2-5, with TRBD2 identical over 11 bases. Germline lookup yields CDR1 LNHNV and CDR2 YYDKDF (reference sequence). With V trimmed by 1 base and J by 4 bases, 5 bases remained unmatched. CDR3 length equals 16 residues. The chain's CDR3 is CATSRVRTSGRETQYF. In DNA form, the CDR3 reads TGTGCCACCAGCAGAGTTCGAACTAGCGGGAGAGAGACCCAGTACTTC.

This clone was found a few times. The rearrangement links TRBV29-1 to TRBJ2-3, with D unclear. V dropped 2 bases and J dropped 2 bases, with 11 bases sitting between them. CDR1 is SQVTM and CDR2 is ANQGSEA in the germline V gene. This CDR3 has 14 amino acids. The CDR3 here is CSVESDKSTDTQYF. CDR3 DNA sequence: TGCAGCGTTGAATCCGACAAGTCCACAGATACGCAGTATTTT.

In its sample, this clone was seen a few times. The rearrangement links TRBV29-1 to TRBJ2-5; D is ambiguous. Germline-derived CDR1 and CDR2 are SQVTM and ANQGSEA. The CDR3 totals 12 residues. V was trimmed by 4 bases and J by 1 base, leaving 7 bases between them. In nucleotides, the CDR3 is TGCAGCGTTGTACAGTCCCAAGAGACCCAGTACTTC. It is translated as CSVVQSQETQYF. Drawing the rest from reference TRBV29-1 and TRBJ2-5, the complete variable domain is SAVISQKPSRDICQRGTSLTIQCQVDSQVTMMFWYRQQPGQSLTLIATANQGSEATYESGFVIDKFPISRPNLTFSTLTVSNMSPEDSSIYLCSVVQSQETQYFGPGTRLLVL.

As regards this clone: Sequence at one end of the junction differs from germline and may be a read error. The J gene is TRBJ2-2, the V gene TRBV18; a weak D match, TRBD2 (5 bases). The CDR3 is made up of 14 amino acids. Looked up from germline, CDR1 is KGHSH and CDR2 is LQKENI. In DNA, the CDR3 is TGTGCCAGCTCACCCCCTAGCCGACACGGGAAGCTGTTTTTT. As protein: CASSPPSRHGKLFF.

The gene calls are TRBV7-3 and TRBJ2-3; D is undetermined. The CDR3 totals 13 residues. CDR1 and CDR2 (germline): SGHTA, FQGTGA. V was pared by 3 bases and J by 4 bases, with 8 bases between. CDR3 sequence (DNA): TGTGCCAGCAGCTTCACTATCGCAGATACGCAGTATTTT. Its translation is CASSFTIADTQYF.

The chain combines TRBV10-3 with TRBJ2-7; no reliable D call. CDR1 is ENHRY and CDR2 is SYGVKD in the germline V gene. The V end was cut by 8 bases, the J end by 3 bases, with 8 bases between. This CDR3 comprises 11 residues. DNA of the CDR3: TGTGCCATCCCTATATACTACGAGCAGTACTTC. Amino acids: CAIPIYYEQYF.